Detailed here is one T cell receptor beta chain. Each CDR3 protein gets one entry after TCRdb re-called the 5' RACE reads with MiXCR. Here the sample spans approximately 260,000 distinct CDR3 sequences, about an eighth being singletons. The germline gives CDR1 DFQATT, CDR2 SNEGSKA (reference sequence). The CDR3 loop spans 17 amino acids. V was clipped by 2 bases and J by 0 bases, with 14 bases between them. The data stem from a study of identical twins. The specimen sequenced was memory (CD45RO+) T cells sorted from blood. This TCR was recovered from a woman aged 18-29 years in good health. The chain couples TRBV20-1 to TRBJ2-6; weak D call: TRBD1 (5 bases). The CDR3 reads CSARLAGSPSGANVLTF. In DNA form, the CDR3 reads TGCAGTGCTAGATTGGCAGGGTCACCCTCTGGGGCCAACGTCCTGACTTTC.